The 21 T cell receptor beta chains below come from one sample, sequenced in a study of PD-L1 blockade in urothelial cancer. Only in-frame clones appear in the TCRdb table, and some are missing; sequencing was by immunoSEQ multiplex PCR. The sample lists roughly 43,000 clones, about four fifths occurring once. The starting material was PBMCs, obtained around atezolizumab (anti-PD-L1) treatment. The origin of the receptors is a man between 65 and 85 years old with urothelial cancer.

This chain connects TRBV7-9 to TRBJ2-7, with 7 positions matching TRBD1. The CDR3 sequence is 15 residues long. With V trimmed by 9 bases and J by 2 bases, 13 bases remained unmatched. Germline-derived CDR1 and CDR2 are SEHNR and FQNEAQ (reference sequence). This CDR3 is CASGPIRDSTYEQYF. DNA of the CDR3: TGTGCCAGTGGCCCGATTCGGGACAGCACCTACGAGCAGTACTTC.

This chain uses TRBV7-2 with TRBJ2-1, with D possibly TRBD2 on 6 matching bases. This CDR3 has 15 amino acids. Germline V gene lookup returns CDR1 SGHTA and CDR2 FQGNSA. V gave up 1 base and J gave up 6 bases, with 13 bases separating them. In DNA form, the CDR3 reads TGTGCCAGCAGCTTAGACTCCGGGGGATCCAATGAGCAGTTCTTC. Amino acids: CASSLDSGGSNEQFF.

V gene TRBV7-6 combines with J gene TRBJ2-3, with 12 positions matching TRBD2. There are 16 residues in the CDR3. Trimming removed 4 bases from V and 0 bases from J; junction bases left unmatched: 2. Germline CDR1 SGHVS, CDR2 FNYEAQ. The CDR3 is CASSSGTSGSTDTQYF. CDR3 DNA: TGTGCCAGCAGCTCCGGGACTAGCGGGAGCACAGATACGCAGTATTTT.

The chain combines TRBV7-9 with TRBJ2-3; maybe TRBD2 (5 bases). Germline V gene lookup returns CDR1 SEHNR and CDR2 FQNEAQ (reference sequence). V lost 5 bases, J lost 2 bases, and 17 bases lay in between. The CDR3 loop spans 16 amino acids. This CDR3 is CASSPGLEVPTDTQYF. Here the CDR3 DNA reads TGTGCCAGCAGCCCGGGGTTGGAGGTACCCACAGATACGCAGTATTTT.

CDR3 DNA: TGCGCCAGCAGCCAGGCCCTGATGTGGACTGAAGCTTTCTTT. Amino acid sequence: CASSQALMWTEAFF. The chain is built from TRBV4-3 and TRBJ1-1; D ambiguous. Germline V gives CDR1 LGHNA, CDR2 YSLEER. Between the trimmed V and J ends, which lost 3 bases and 5 bases, there was a span of 13 bases. The CDR3 extends over 14 amino acids.

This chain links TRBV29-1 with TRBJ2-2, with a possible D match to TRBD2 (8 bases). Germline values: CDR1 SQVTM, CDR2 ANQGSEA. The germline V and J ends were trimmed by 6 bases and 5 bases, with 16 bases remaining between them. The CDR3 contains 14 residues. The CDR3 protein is CSVSGRGRTGELFF. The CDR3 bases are TGCAGCGTGTCCGGGAGGGGGCGGACCGGGGAGCTGTTTTTT.

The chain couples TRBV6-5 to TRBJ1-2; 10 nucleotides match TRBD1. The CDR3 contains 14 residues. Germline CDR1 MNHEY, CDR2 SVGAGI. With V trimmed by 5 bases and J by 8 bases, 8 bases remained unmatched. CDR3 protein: CASSGRDRGGGYTF. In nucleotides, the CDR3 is TGTGCCAGCAGTGGGCGGGACAGGGGAGGCGGCTACACCTTC.

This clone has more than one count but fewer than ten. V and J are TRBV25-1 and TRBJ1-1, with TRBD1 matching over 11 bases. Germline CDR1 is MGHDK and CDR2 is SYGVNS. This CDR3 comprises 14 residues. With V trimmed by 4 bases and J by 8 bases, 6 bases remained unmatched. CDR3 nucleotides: TGTGCCAGCAGTGCTTATGGGACAGGGGGGGAAGCTTTCTTT. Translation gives CASSAYGTGGEAFF. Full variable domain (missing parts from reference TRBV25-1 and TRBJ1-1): EADIYQTPRYLVIGTGKKITLECSQTMGHDKMYWYQQDPGMELHLIHYSYGVNSTEKGDLSSESTVSRIRTEHFPLTLESARPSHTSQYLCASSAYGTGGEAFFGQGTRLTVV.

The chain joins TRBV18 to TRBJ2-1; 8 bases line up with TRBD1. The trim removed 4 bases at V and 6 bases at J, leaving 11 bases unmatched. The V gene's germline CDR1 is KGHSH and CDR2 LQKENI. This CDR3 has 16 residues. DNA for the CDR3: TGTGCCAGCTCACTATCCTTTTCGGACAGGGTCAATGAGCAGTTCTTC. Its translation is CASSLSFSDRVNEQFF.

In nucleotides, the CDR3 is TGTGCCAGCAGTTACCCTCGGGGATCCCAAGAGACCCAGTACTTC. Translation: CASSYPRGSQETQYF. The V gene is TRBV6-5, the J gene TRBJ2-5, with D possibly TRBD2 on 5 matching bases. CDR3 size: 15 residues. V was pared by 2 bases and J by 1 base, with 11 bases between. Looked up from germline, CDR1 is MNHEY and CDR2 is SVGAGI.

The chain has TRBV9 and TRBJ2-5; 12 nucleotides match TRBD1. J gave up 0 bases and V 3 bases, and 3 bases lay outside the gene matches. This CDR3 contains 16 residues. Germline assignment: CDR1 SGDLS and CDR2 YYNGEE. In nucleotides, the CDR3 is TGTGCCAGCAGCGCCGGGACAGGGGGCCACCAAGAGACCCAGTACTTC. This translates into CASSAGTGGHQETQYF. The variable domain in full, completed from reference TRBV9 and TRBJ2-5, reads DSGVTQTPKHLITATGQRVTLRCSPRSGDLSVYWYQQSLDQGLQFLIQYYNGEERAKGNILERFSAQQFPDLHSELNLSSLELGDSALYFCASSAGTGGHQETQYFGPGTRLLVL.

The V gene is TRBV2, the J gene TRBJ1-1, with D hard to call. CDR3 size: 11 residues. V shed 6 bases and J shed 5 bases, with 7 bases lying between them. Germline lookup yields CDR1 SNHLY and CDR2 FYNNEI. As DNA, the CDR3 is TGTGCCAGCAGGGGAGAGACTGAAGCTTTCTTT. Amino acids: CASRGETEAFF.

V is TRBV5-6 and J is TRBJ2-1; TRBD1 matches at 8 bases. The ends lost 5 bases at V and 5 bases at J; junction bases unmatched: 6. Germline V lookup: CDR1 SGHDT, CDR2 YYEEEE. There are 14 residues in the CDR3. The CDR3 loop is CASRPAGGDNEQFF. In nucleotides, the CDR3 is TGTGCCAGCAGACCAGCAGGGGGCGACAATGAGCAGTTCTTC.

The CDR3 loop is CASSFGTPNQPQHF. The CDR3 nucleotides read TGTGCCAGCAGCTTTGGCACCCCAAATCAGCCCCAGCATTTT. V and J are TRBV11-2 and TRBJ1-5, with D hard to call. Trimming left V 3 bases short and J 4 bases short, with 10 bases between. CDR1 and CDR2 from the germline V gene are SGHAT and FQNNGV. The CDR3 has 14 amino acids.

CDR3 in amino acids: CASSQETGLNEKLFF. The DNA of the CDR3 is TGTGCCAGCAGCCAAGAGACAGGGCTTAATGAAAAACTGTTTTTT. The V and J genes are TRBV2 and TRBJ1-4, with 7 bases that match TRBD1. Per the germline V gene, CDR1 is SNHLY and CDR2 is FYNNEI. V lost 6 bases and J lost 4; bases outside the gene matches: 8. The CDR3 runs 15 residues.

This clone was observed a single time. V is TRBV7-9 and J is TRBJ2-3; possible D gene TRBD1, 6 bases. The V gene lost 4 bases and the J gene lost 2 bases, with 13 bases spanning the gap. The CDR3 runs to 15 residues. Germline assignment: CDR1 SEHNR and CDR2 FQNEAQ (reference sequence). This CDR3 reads CASSSRDTNTDTQYF. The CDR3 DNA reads TGTGCCAGCAGCTCTCGGGACACTAACACAGATACGCAGTATTTT.

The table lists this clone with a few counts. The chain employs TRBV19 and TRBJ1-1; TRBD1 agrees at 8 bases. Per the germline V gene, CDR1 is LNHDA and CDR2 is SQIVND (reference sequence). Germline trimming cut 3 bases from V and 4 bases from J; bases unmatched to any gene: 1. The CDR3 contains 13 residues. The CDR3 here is CASSMGTGTEAFF. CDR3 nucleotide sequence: TGTGCCAGTAGTATGGGGACAGGCACTGAAGCTTTCTTT. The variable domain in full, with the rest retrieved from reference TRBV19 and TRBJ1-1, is DGGITQSPKYLFRKEGQNVTLSCEQNLNHDAMYWYRQDPGQGLRLIYYSQIVNDFQKGDIAEGYSVSREKKESFPLTVTSAQKNPTAFYLCASSMGTGTEAFFGQGTRLTVV.

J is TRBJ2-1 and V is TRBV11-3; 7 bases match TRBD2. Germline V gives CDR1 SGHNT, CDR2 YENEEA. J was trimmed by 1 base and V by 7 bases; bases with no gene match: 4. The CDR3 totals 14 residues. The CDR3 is CASIRGGSYNEQFF. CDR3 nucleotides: TGTGCCAGCATTCGCGGGGGTTCCTACAATGAGCAGTTCTTC.

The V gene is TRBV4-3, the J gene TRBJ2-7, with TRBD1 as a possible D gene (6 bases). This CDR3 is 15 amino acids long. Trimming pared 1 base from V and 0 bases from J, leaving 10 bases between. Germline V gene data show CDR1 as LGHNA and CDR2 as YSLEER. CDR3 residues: CASSQGQEPSYEQYF. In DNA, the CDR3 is TGCGCCAGCAGCCAAGGACAGGAACCCTCCTACGAGCAGTACTTC.

Here the CDR3 DNA reads TGTGCCAGCAGCTCCCGGACAGTTCAACGGGGTGAAAAACTGTTTTTT. Translation gives CASSSRTVQRGEKLFF. The J gene is TRBJ1-4, the V gene TRBV13; tentatively, D is TRBD1 (6 bases). This CDR3 region has 16 residues. With 4 bases removed from V and 7 bases from J, the gap between germline ends came to 19 bases. Germline CDR1 is PRHDT and CDR2 is FYEKMQ (reference sequence).

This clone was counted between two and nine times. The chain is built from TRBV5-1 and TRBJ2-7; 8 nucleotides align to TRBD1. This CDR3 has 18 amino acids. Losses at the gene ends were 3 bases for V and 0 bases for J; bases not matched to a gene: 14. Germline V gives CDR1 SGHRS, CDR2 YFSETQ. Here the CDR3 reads CASSSPTGGKVSSYEQYF. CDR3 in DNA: TGCGCCAGCAGCTCCCCAACAGGGGGAAAGGTCTCCTCCTACGAGCAGTACTTC.